This TCR beta chain was identified in a study of cytomegalovirus exposure and HLA in healthy donors. Study results and limitations: Reports credit the classifier with highly specific, highly sensitive diagnosis of cytomegalovirus status. Later on, an analysis showed TCR association rates differing by HLA locus, with DRB1 the most and HLA-C the fewest. Most subjects' HLA-A and HLA-B alleles were reportedly predicted from TCR beta sequences.

V lost 4 bases and J lost 11; bases outside the gene matches: 9. Germline assignment: CDR1 SGHTA and CDR2 FQGNSA. The length of the CDR3 is 13 residues. Comments on this clone: Its antigen is unidentified.

The study ran its PCR with 60 Vbeta and 13 Jbeta primers. Measured with immunoSEQ multiplex PCR; TCRdb has only the in-frame clones, and not every one. This repertoire shows about 140,000 clones, 70% to 80% found once; its top ten account for around 7%. Sequencing input: PBMCs. The chain employs TRBV7-2 and TRBJ2-5; 8 positions match TRBD2. The TCR originated in a middle-aged man in good health and CMV-seropositive. In DNA form, the CDR3 reads TGTGCCAGCAGCTCCGGACTAGCACGAGAGCAGTACTTC. As protein: CASSSGLAREQYF.